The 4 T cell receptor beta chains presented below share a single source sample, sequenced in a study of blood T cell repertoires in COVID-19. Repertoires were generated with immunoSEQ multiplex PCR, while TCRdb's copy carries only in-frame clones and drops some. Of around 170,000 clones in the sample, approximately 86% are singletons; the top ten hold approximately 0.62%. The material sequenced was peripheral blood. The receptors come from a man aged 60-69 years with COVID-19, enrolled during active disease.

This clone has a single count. Written as DNA, the CDR3 is TGTGCCAGTAGTTGGCGGGGGGCGGGCACCGGGGAGCTGTTTTTT. Its translation is CASSWRGAGTGELFF. J is TRBJ2-2 and V is TRBV19; 8 bases match TRBD2. Germline values: CDR1 LNHDA, CDR2 SQIVND (reference sequence). V lost 5 bases to trimming and J lost 4 bases; unmatched junction nucleotides: 6. The CDR3 is 15 residues long.

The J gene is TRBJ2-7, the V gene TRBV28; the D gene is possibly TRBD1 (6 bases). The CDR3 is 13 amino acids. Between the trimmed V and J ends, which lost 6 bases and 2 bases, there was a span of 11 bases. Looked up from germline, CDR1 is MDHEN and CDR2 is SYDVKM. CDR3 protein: CASRTGVPYEQYF. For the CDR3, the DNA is TGTGCCAGCAGGACAGGTGTACCCTACGAGCAGTACTTC. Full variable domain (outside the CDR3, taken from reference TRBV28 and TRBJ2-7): DVKVTQSSRYLVKRTGEKVFLECVQDMDHENMFWYRQDPGLGLRLIYFSYDVKMKEKGDIPEGYSVSREKKERFSLILESASTNQTSMYLCASRTGVPYEQYFGPGTRLTVT.

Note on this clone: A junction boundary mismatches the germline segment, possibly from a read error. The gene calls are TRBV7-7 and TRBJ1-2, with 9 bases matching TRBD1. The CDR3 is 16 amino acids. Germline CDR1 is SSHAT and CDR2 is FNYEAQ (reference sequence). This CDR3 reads CASSLRRPGQGHGYTF. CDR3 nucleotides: TGTGCTAGCAGCTTACGGAGACCGGGACAGGGACATGGCTACACCTTC.

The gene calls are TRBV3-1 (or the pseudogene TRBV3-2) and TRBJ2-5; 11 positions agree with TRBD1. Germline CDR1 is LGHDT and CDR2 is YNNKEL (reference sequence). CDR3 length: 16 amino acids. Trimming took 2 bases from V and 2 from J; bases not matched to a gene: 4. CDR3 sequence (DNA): TGTGCCAGCAGCCAAATGGGGACAGGGGGTCAAGAGACCCAGTACTTC. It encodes CASSQMGTGGQETQYF.